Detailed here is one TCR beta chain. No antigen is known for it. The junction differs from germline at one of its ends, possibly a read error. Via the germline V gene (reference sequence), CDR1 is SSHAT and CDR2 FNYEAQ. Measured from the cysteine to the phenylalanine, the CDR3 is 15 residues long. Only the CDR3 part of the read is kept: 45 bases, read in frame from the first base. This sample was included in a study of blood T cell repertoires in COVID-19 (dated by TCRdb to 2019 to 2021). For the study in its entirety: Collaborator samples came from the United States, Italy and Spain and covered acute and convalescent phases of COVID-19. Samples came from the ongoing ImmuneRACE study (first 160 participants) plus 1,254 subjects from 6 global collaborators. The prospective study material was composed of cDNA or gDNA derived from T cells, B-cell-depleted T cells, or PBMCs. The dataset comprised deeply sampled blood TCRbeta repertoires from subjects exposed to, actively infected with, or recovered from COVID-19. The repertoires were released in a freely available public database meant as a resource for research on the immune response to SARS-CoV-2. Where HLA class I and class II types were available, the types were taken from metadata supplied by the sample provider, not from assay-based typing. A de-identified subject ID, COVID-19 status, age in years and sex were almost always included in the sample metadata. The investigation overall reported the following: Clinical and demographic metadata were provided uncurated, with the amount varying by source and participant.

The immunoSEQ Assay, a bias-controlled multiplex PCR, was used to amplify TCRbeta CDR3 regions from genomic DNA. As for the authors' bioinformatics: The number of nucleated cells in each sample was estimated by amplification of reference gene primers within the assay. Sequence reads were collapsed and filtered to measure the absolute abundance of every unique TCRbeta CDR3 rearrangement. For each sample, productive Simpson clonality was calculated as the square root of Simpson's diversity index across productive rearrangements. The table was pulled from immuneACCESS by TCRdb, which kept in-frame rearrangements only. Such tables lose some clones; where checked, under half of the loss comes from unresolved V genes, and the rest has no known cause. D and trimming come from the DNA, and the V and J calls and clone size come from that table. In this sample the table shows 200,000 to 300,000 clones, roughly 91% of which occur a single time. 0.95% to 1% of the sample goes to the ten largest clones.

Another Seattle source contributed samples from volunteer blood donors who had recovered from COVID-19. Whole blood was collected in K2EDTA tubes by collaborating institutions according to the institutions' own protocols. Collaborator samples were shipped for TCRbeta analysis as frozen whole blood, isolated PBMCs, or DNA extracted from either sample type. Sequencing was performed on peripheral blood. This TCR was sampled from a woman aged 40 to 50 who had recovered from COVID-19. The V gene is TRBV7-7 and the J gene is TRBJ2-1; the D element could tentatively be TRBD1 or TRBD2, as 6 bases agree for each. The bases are TGTGCTAGCAGCTTAGGGGGGCAGGCGGGCAATGAGCAGTTCTTC. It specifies CASSLGGQAGNEQFF.